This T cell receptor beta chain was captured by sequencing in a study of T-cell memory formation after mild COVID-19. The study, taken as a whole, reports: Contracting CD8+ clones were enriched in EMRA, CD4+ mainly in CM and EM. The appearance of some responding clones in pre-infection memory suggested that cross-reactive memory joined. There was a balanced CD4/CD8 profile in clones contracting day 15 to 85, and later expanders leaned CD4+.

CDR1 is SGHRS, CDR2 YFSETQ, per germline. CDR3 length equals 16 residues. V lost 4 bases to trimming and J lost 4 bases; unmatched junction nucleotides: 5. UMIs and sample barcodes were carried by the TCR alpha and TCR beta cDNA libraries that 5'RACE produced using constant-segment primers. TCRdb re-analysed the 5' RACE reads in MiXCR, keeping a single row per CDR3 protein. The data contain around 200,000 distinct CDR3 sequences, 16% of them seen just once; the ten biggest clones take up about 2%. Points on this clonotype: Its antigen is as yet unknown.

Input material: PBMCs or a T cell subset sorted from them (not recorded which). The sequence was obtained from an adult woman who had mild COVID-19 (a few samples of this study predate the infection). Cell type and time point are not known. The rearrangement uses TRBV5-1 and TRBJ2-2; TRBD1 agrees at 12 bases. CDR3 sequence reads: CASSKGQGASTGELFF. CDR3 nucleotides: TGCGCCAGCAGCAAGGGACAGGGGGCCAGCACCGGGGAGCTGTTTTTT.